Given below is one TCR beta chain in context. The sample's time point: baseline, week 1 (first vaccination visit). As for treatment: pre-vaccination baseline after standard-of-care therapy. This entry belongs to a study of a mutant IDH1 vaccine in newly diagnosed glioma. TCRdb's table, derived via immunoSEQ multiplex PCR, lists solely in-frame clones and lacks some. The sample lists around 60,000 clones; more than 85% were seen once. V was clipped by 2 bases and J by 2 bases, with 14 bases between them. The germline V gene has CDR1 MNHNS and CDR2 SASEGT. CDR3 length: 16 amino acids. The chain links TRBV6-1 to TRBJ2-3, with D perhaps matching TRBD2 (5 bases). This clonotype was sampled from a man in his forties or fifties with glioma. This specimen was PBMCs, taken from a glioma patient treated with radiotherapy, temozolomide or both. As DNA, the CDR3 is TGTGCCAGCAGTGAACGGGGTGTGCGGGTCACAGATACGCAGTATTTT. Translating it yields CASSERGVRVTDTQYF.